Listed below are T cell receptor beta chains from one sample, sequenced in a study of T cell repertoires in cytomegalovirus infection. For these receptors, no antigen is known. TCRdb re-called the reads through MiXCR, storing one row per CDR3 protein. The table lists roughly 310,000 distinct CDR3 sequences, just under 30% of them singletons. The sample here was cultured PBMCs, taken from culture after CMV antigen stimulation. These receptors were collected from a human donor in good health (CMV status not recorded). Some clones in this sample may be carry-over from other donors' samples. Both conserved end residues are part of each CDR3. The order of the fields is J gene, clone size, D gene, V gene, CDR3 DNA, CDR3 protein. D genes are given only for firm matches. Clone size appears in some rows only: once, few, many, or a class for an expanded clone.

TRBJ1-3 . . TRBV7-8 TGTGCCAGCAGCACCGGGACTAACCTTTTCTCTGGAAACACCATATATTTT CASSTGTNLFSGNTIYF
TRBJ2-1 few . TRBV18 TGTGCCAGCTCACCCCGCAATGAGCAGTTCTTC CASSPRNEQFF
TRBJ2-2 . . TRBV11-2 TGTGCCAGCAGCTTAGCCAGCGGGGGGGAGCTGTTTTTT CASSLASGGELFF
TRBJ2-3 . TRBD2 TRBV9 TGTGCCAGCAGCGTACGACTAGCGGGAGGTCCAGATACGCAGTATTTT CASSVRLAGGPDTQYF
TRBJ2-7 few . TRBV7-3 TGTGCCAGCAGCTTAATGGGGTACTCCTACGAGCAGTACTTC CASSLMGYSYEQYF
TRBJ1-5 . TRBD1 TRBV5-6 TGTGCCAGCAGCTCATTGACAGGGGCTCAGCCCCAGCATTTT CASSSLTGAQPQHF
TRBJ1-1 many TRBD1 TRBV7-6 TGTGCCAGCACCCCAGGGGCTAACAGGGGAGCAGCTTTCTTT CASTPGANRGAAFF
TRBJ2-1 . TRBD2 TRBV5-4 TGTGCCAGCAGCCTGGGGATACTGAGTAGCGGGAATGACAATGAGCAGTTCTTC CASSLGILSSGNDNEQFF
TRBJ2-7 . . TRBV10-3 TGTGCCATCAGTGAACTACCTAGCTCCTACGAGCAGTACTTC CAISELPSSYEQYF
TRBJ1-4 . . TRBV15 TGTGCCACCAGTCTCTCGACAGGAGGGAATGAAAAACTGTTTTTT CATSLSTGGNEKLFF
TRBJ1-2 many . TRBV12-3/TRBV12-4 TGTGCCAGCAGTCCCGCAAACAGTGGAGGCTTCTATGGCTACACCTTC CASSPANSGGFYGYTF